These T cell receptor beta chains were read from a single sample in a study of T cells in Graves' hyperthyroidism and ophthalmopathy. TCRdb reprocessed the multiplex PCR reads with MiXCR, giving one entry per CDR3 protein. The table lists 250,000 to 300,000 distinct CDR3 sequences, 12% to 15% of them singletons. Sequencing used blood. These receptors were collected from a woman aged 50 to 60 with Graves' hyperthyroidism that later progressed to Graves' ophthalmopathy. CDR3s include the opening cysteine and the closing phenylalanine or tryptophan. The D gene is left open where the match is weak. The size field is filled for only some rows; it gives once, few, many or a size class.

size: -; length: 15; V: TRBV29-1; J: TRBJ1-6; D: -; DNA: TGCAGCGTTTTCCGCAACAACGTGAATAATTCACCCCTCCACTTT; CDR3: CSVFRNNVNNSPLHF
size: many; length: 13; V: TRBV12-3/TRBV12-4; J: TRBJ1-4; D: -; DNA: TGTGCCAGCAGCCGGTCTGACAATGAAAAACTGTTTTTT; CDR3: CASSRSDNEKLFF
size: -; length: 15; V: TRBV12-3/TRBV12-4; J: TRBJ1-2; D: TRBD1; DNA: TGTGCCAGCAGTTCGCTAGGGGGCCGCGGGGGTGGCTACACCTTC; CDR3: CASSSLGGRGGGYTF
size: many; length: 13; V: TRBV29-1; J: TRBJ1-1; D: -; DNA: TGCACCATGTCCGAAGGGGCCGGGGGTAATGCTTTCTTT; CDR3: CTMSEGAGGNAFF
size: many; length: 15; V: TRBV5-1; J: TRBJ1-2; D: TRBD1; DNA: TGCGCCAGCAGCCCTGGGACAGGGTCTCCGCAAGGCTACACCTTC; CDR3: CASSPGTGSPQGYTF
size: many; length: 16; V: TRBV4-1; J: TRBJ1-1; D: -; DNA: TGCGCCAGCAGCCAATTTGGGGGGCTCGGAAACACTGAAGCTTTCTTT; CDR3: CASSQFGGLGNTEAFF
size: -; length: 16; V: TRBV5-6; J: TRBJ2-3; D: -; DNA: TGTGCCAGCAGCTTGGCGGCAGCCTATAGCACAGATACGCAGTATTTT; CDR3: CASSLAAAYSTDTQYF
size: -; length: 15; V: TRBV6-5; J: TRBJ2-5; D: -; DNA: TGTGCCAGCAGTTCTCGGCGGAAGGCCGGTGGGACCCAGTACTTC; CDR3: CASSSRRKAGGTQYF
size: many; length: 14; V: TRBV2; J: TRBJ1-2; D: -; DNA: TGTGCCAGCAGTGAAGCGCTAGGGGCGCGGGGCTACACCTTC; CDR3: CASSEALGARGYTF
size: many; length: 14; V: TRBV30; J: TRBJ2-3; D: TRBD2; DNA: TGTGCCTGGACGACTAGCGGGGGCACAGATACGCAGTATTTT; CDR3: CAWTTSGGTDTQYF
size: many; length: 13; V: TRBV2; J: TRBJ2-7; D: TRBD1; DNA: TGTGCCAGCAGTGACACAGGGGCCAGCGAGCAGTACTTC; CDR3: CASSDTGASEQYF
size: -; length: 14; V: TRBV9; J: TRBJ1-6; D: -; DNA: TGTGCCAGCAGTGAGGGCCTCAGGAATTCACCCCTCCACTTT; CDR3: CASSEGLRNSPLHF
size: many; length: 18; V: TRBV11-2; J: TRBJ1-2; D: TRBD1; DNA: TGTGCCAGCAGCTCGATTAAGACAGGGGGCCCAAACTTTGAAGGCTACACCTTC; CDR3: CASSSIKTGGPNFEGYTF
size: few; length: 15; V: TRBV19; J: TRBJ1-1; D: TRBD1; DNA: TGTGCCAGTAGCGGAGGGGACAGGGCGATCGGTGAAGCTTTCTTT; CDR3: CASSGGDRAIGEAFF
size: few; length: 13; V: TRBV19; J: TRBJ1-2; D: -; DNA: TGTGCCAGCCAAACCAGGGATAACTATGGCTACACCTTC; CDR3: CASQTRDNYGYTF
size: many; length: 15; V: TRBV20-1; J: TRBJ2-1; D: TRBD2; DNA: TGCAGTGCTAGTAGCGGCACTAGCGCCTACAATGAGCAGTTCTTC; CDR3: CSASSGTSAYNEQFF
size: many; length: 13; V: TRBV7-9; J: TRBJ1-1; D: -; DNA: TGTGCCAGCAGCTTGCAGGGAGGGGCTGAAGCTTTCTTT; CDR3: CASSLQGGAEAFF
size: many; length: 14; V: TRBV6-1; J: TRBJ1-2; D: TRBD1; DNA: TGTGCCAGCACCCCCACGGACAGGGGCTATGGCTACACCTTC; CDR3: CASTPTDRGYGYTF
size: many; length: 15; V: TRBV6-6; J: TRBJ2-7; D: -; DNA: TGTGCCAGCAGTTACTCGATTTGGGGGAACCACGAGCAGTACTTC; CDR3: CASSYSIWGNHEQYF
size: many; length: 14; V: TRBV6-1; J: TRBJ2-3; D: -; DNA: TGTGCCAGCAGTCCGCTTCGGATCACAGATACGCAGTATTTT; CDR3: CASSPLRITDTQYF
size: many; length: 14; V: TRBV9; J: TRBJ2-7; D: TRBD2; DNA: TGTGCCAGCAGCGCGGGAGGGGCTCGCGGCGAGCAGTACTTC; CDR3: CASSAGGARGEQYF
size: few; length: 15; V: TRBV28; J: TRBJ1-4; D: -; DNA: TGTGCCAGCAGTCCAATGGGAGGGGAGAGTGAAAAACTGTTTTTT; CDR3: CASSPMGGESEKLFF
size: many; length: 13; V: TRBV28; J: TRBJ2-5; D: TRBD2; DNA: TGTGCCACCGGCGGGAGCGTGGAGGAGACCCAGTACTTC; CDR3: CATGGSVEETQYF
size: many; length: 15; V: TRBV6-2/TRBV6-3; J: TRBJ2-3; D: -; DNA: TGTGCCAGCAGTTACTGGCCGGAGCTCACAGATACGCAGTATTTT; CDR3: CASSYWPELTDTQYF
size: few; length: 16; V: TRBV20-1; J: TRBJ1-6; D: -; DNA: TGCAGTGCTAGAGGGAGTGAGGTTGGGAATAATTCACCCCTCCACTTT; CDR3: CSARGSEVGNNSPLHF
size: many; length: 14; V: TRBV7-9; J: TRBJ1-1; D: -; DNA: TGTGCCAGCAGCGTAGCAGGGGTAAGGACTGAAGCTTTCTTT; CDR3: CASSVAGVRTEAFF